Below are 31 T cell receptor beta chains sequenced from a single sample in a study of blood T cells in healthy people across ages. For the second PCR, which ran for roughly 6 to 12 cycles, a sample-barcoded 5' primer and a J-beta primer mix were used. TCRdb used MiXCR to reprocess the 5' RACE reads, holding one entry per CDR3 protein. The data show approximately 800,000 distinct CDR3 sequences, about 61% seen once. Material for sequencing was blood. These receptors all come from a man in his forties in good health.

The chain's CDR3 is CASASFGPYEQYF. CDR3 bases: TGTGCCAGCGCTAGTTTTGGTCCCTACGAGCAGTACTTC. V and J are TRBV2 and TRBJ2-7; D remains ambiguous. Germline V lookup: CDR1 SNHLY, CDR2 FYNNEI. The CDR3 length is 13 residues. Trimming stripped 8 bases from V and 2 bases from J, with 13 bases between.

The V gene is TRBV29-1, the J gene TRBJ2-7; possible D gene TRBD1, 6 bases. The tail of the sequence fits TRBJ2-5 better, so the J call may be wrong. The CDR3 spans 13 residues. The germline V gene has CDR1 SQVTM and CDR2 ANQGSEA. CDR3 DNA: TGCAGCGTTGACAGGGGTTTAGGGGAGACCCAGTACTTC. Protein sequence: CSVDRGLGETQYF.

This sequence joins TRBV15 and TRBJ2-1; TRBD2 matches at 9 bases. The CDR3 spans 18 residues. Germline lookup yields CDR1 LNHNV and CDR2 YYDKDF (reference sequence). The V and J ends lost 5 bases and 0 bases, in that order; junction bases with no gene match: 11. In nucleotides, the CDR3 is TGTGCCACCAGCTCCCCGGGGGTTAGCGGGAGCTCCTACAATGAGCAGTTCTTC. This encodes CATSSPGVSGSSYNEQFF. The whole variable domain, filled in from reference TRBV15 and TRBJ2-1, reads DAMVIQNPRYQVTQFGKPVTLSCSQTLNHNVMYWYQQKSSQAPKLLFHYYDKDFNNEADTPDNFQSRRPNTSFCFLDIRSPGLGDTAMYLCATSSPGVSGSSYNEQFFGPGTRLTVL.

DNA for the CDR3: TGTGCCAGCAGCGTAGGAACTAGCTCTTCGGATACGCAGTATTTT. It codes for CASSVGTSSSDTQYF. The chain combines TRBV9 with TRBJ2-3, with a weak D call TRBD2 (6 bases). CDR3 length equals 15 residues. CDR1 and CDR2 (germline): SGDLS, YYNGEE. V lost 0 bases and J 6 bases, leaving 14 bases between the germline ends.

The rearrangement uses TRBV4-3 and TRBJ1-1; D perhaps matches TRBD1 (6 bases). Deletions cut 0 bases from V and 2 bases from J, with 10 bases between. The germline V gene encodes CDR1 LGHNA and CDR2 YSLEER. The CDR3 extends over 15 amino acids. CDR3 in amino acids: CASSQDFGGNTEAFF. Here the CDR3 DNA reads TGCGCCAGCAGCCAAGATTTCGGGGGCAACACTGAAGCTTTCTTT.

This clonotype was observed a handful of times. The chain combines TRBV7-2 with TRBJ2-7, with D possibly TRBD2 on 5 matching bases. CDR3 size: 14 residues. The germline V gene encodes CDR1 SGHTA and CDR2 FQGNSA. The V end was cut by 5 bases, the J end by 6 bases, with 17 bases between. The CDR3 region is CASSPDTFRGEQYF. In DNA form, the CDR3 reads TGTGCCAGCAGCCCCGACACCTTTCGGGGCGAGCAGTACTTC.

This chain joins TRBV20-1 and TRBJ2-1; no definite D call. Germline V CDR1 and CDR2: DFQATT, SNEGSKA (reference sequence). CDR3 length: 11 amino acids. V lost 0 bases, J lost 10 bases, and 7 bases lay in between. CDR3 loop: CSARDVREQFF. In DNA form, the CDR3 reads TGCAGTGCTAGAGATGTCAGGGAGCAGTTCTTC.

This chain links TRBV10-3 with TRBJ1-4; D is unclear. V lost 8 bases and J 0 bases, leaving 7 bases between the germline ends. The germline gives CDR1 ENHRY, CDR2 SYGVKD. The CDR3 runs 13 residues. The CDR3 sequence: CAIAATTNEKLFF. Written as DNA, the CDR3 is TGTGCCATCGCGGCAACAACTAATGAAAAACTGTTTTTT.

The chain couples TRBV7-9 to TRBJ1-5; possible D gene TRBD1, 6 bases. The CDR3 totals 14 residues. The V gene's germline CDR1 is SEHNR and CDR2 FQNEAQ (reference sequence). Trimming stripped 4 bases from V and 7 bases from J, with 14 bases between. The CDR3 nucleotides read TGTGCCAGCAGCTCTCAGACAGGTGGCCAGCCCCAGCATTTT. Translated, it gives CASSSQTGGQPQHF.

J is TRBJ1-6 and V is TRBV27; possible D gene TRBD1, 6 bases. Germline CDR1 MNHEY, CDR2 SMNVEV (reference sequence). V lost 3 bases, J lost 7 bases, and 10 bases lay in between. The CDR3 consists of 14 residues. CDR3: CASSFRDKNSPLHF. CDR3 nucleotide sequence: TGTGCCAGCAGTTTCCGGGACAAGAATTCACCCCTCCACTTT.

This clonotype was seen more than once but under ten times. The chain has TRBV7-2 and TRBJ2-1; a weak D match, TRBD2 (6 bases). In germline, CDR1 is SGHTA, CDR2 FQGNSA. This CDR3 contains 15 residues. V shed 6 bases and J shed 4 bases, with 16 bases lying between them. In nucleotides, the CDR3 is TGTGCCAGCAGGCGCGGGAACCACCTTTACAATGAGCAGTTCTTC. It codes for CASRRGNHLYNEQFF.

This clonotype was counted a few times. V gene TRBV5-1 combines with J gene TRBJ1-5; 10 bases line up with TRBD1. With V trimmed by 0 bases and J by 4 bases, 7 bases remained unmatched. CDR3 length: 17 residues. Germline loops: CDR1 SGHRS, CDR2 YFSETQ. CDR3 nucleotides: TGCGCCAGCAGCTTGGGAGTTTCGGGACAGGGGAATCAGCCCCAGCATTTT. Translation gives CASSLGVSGQGNQPQHF.

V and J are TRBV2 and TRBJ2-1, with no clear D. The CDR3 has 15 residues. V lost 6 bases and J lost 4, with 16 bases in between. CDR1 is SNHLY and CDR2 is FYNNEI in the germline V gene. This CDR3 is CASRGSLNSYNEQFF. The CDR3 DNA follows: TGTGCCAGCAGGGGGTCCTTAAACTCATACAATGAGCAGTTCTTC. Full variable domain (outside the CDR3, taken from reference TRBV2 and TRBJ2-1): EPEVTQTPSHQVTQMGQEVILRCVPISNHLYFYWYRQILGQKVEFLVSFYNNEISEKSEIFDDQFSVERPDGSNFTLKIRSTKLEDSAMYFCASRGSLNSYNEQFFGPGTRLTVL.

Only a few counts were recorded for this clonotype. The V call is TRBV20-1, the J call TRBJ2-7; perhaps TRBD2 as D (5 bases). Germline V gene sequence: CDR1 DFQATT, CDR2 SNEGSKA (reference sequence). The CDR3 sequence is 14 residues long. Trimming stripped 5 bases from V and 4 bases from J, with 18 bases between. CDR3 DNA sequence: TGCAGTGCTGGCGGGCTAGGGAGCTCTTACGAGCAGTACTTC. This sequence encodes CSAGGLGSSYEQYF.

Ten or more counts support this clonotype. This rearrangement joins TRBV20-1 to TRBJ1-2; a possible D gene is TRBD1 (5 bases). V dropped 5 bases and J dropped 6 bases, with 13 bases sitting between them. Looked up from germline, CDR1 is DFQATT and CDR2 is SNEGSKA (reference sequence). This CDR3 region has 12 residues. This CDR3 reads CSARPPGDGYTF. The CDR3 DNA reads as TGCAGTGCTCGCCCGCCGGGGGATGGCTACACCTTC.

Concerning this clonotype itself: A much larger clone is a single base away; this may be a read error. This sequence joins TRBV15 and TRBJ2-5; D is possibly TRBD1 (6 bases). Germline V gives CDR1 LNHNV, CDR2 YYDKDF (reference sequence). This CDR3 contains 14 residues. CDR3 in amino acids: CATSSTGIQEPQYF. The CDR3 bases are TGTGCCACCAGCAGTACAGGGATCCAAGAGCCCCAGTACTTC.

The chain links TRBV18 to TRBJ2-7; D uncertain. The CDR3 sequence is 13 residues long. V lost 8 bases and J 4 bases, leaving 15 bases between the germline ends. Per the germline V gene, CDR1 is KGHSH and CDR2 is LQKENI. The CDR3 loop is CASLDRVRYEQYF. DNA for the CDR3: TGTGCCAGCCTCGATAGAGTGCGTTACGAGCAGTACTTC.

In its sample, this clonotype was seen a few times. The gene calls are TRBV20-1 and TRBJ2-7, with TRBD2 matching 8 bases. CDR1 is DFQATT and CDR2 is SNEGSKA in the germline V gene (reference sequence). The trim removed 6 bases at V and 2 bases at J, leaving 12 bases unmatched. The CDR3 is 15 residues long. In DNA form, the CDR3 reads TGCAGTGCAGACTTTCGTAGCGGGACTACCTACGAGCAGTACTTC. It codes for CSADFRSGTTYEQYF.

This chain uses TRBV29-1 with TRBJ2-7; 8 positions agree with TRBD2. This CDR3 region has 14 residues. The junction had 12 bases not matched to a gene; V was cut back by 5 bases and J by 6 bases. The germline CDR1 and CDR2 sequences are SQVTM and ANQGSEA. As DNA, the CDR3 is TGCAGCGTTCCCGGAGTAGCGGGATTGCCCGAGCAGTACTTC. This translates into CSVPGVAGLPEQYF.

This clonotype came up a few times. V usage is TRBV7-2 and J usage is TRBJ2-3, with 8 bases that match TRBD2. The germline CDR1 and CDR2 sequences are SGHTA and FQGNSA. The CDR3 runs 15 residues. The V segment lost 6 bases and the J segment 0 bases; nucleotides outside the gene matches: 5. The CDR3 sequence: CASRSAGASTDTQYF. The CDR3 bases are TGTGCCAGCAGGTCAGCGGGGGCCAGCACAGATACGCAGTATTTT.

The chain carries TRBV5-1 and TRBJ2-3, with TRBD2 identical over 11 bases. The CDR3 has 18 amino acids. Germline V lookup: CDR1 SGHRS, CDR2 YFSETQ. J lost 3 bases, V lost 0 bases, and 9 bases had no gene match. CDR3 DNA sequence: TGCGCCAGCAGCTTGGCCGGAATGCCTAGCGGGGGGACAGATACGCAGTATTTT. It specifies CASSLAGMPSGGTDTQYF.

The genes are TRBV20-1 and TRBJ2-7; 10 nucleotides line up with TRBD1. Unmatched junction bases numbered 5, after V lost 0 bases and J lost 3 bases. This CDR3 is 15 amino acids long. Germline lookup yields CDR1 DFQATT and CDR2 SNEGSKA (reference sequence). The CDR3 region is CSAREIRDRGYEQYF. In DNA form, the CDR3 reads TGCAGTGCTAGAGAAATCCGGGACAGGGGCTACGAGCAGTACTTC.

The rearrangement joins TRBV7-3 to TRBJ2-6, with D perhaps matching TRBD1 (6 bases). Germline V gene data show CDR1 as SGHTA and CDR2 as FQGTGA. Trimming pared 5 bases from V and 4 bases from J, leaving 12 bases between. The CDR3 totals 15 residues. DNA of the CDR3: TGTGCCAGCAGCCCTACAGGGCCCGGGGCCAACGTCCTGACTTTC. Its translation is CASSPTGPGANVLTF. Combining the CDR3 with reference TRBV7-3 and TRBJ2-6 gives the whole variable domain GAGVSQTPSNKVTEKGKYVELRCDPISGHTALYWYRQSLGQGPEFLIYFQGTGAADDSGLPNDRFFAVRPEGSVSTLKIQRTERGDSAVYLCASSPTGPGANVLTFGAGSRLTVL.

The chain is built from TRBV28 and TRBJ2-6, with D maybe TRBD2 (5 bases). V was cut by 3 bases and J by 0 bases, with 12 bases left in between. Germline V CDR1 and CDR2: MDHEN, SYDVKM. This CDR3 is built from 17 residues. The CDR3 coding sequence is TGTGCCAGCAGTTTTGAGGGTTCGATCTCTGGGGCCAACGTCCTGACTTTC. Translating gives CASSFEGSISGANVLTF. The entire variable domain, with the rest obtained from reference TRBV28 and TRBJ2-6, is as follows: DVKVTQSSRYLVKRTGEKVFLECVQDMDHENMFWYRQDPGLGLRLIYFSYDVKMKEKGDIPEGYSVSREKKERFSLILESASTNQTSMYLCASSFEGSISGANVLTFGAGSRLTVL.

The V call is TRBV28, the J call TRBJ2-7; tentatively, D is TRBD1 (5 bases). The J call is in doubt because the DNA end fits TRBJ2-5 better. CDR1 MDHEN and CDR2 SYDVKM come from the germline V gene. This CDR3 contains 15 residues. CDR3 in DNA: TGTGCCAGCAGTCTCCCAGGGCTGAATACTCAGACCCAGTACTTC. Encoded protein: CASSLPGLNTQTQYF.

This clonotype has more than one count but fewer than ten. The chain links TRBV29-1 to TRBJ2-1, with 10 bases aligning to TRBD2. In germline, CDR1 is SQVTM, CDR2 ANQGSEA. The CDR3 loop spans 12 amino acids. The trim removed 1 base at V and 9 bases at J, leaving 0 bases unmatched. The CDR3 DNA reads as TGCAGCGTTGAAGGACTAGCGGGTGAGCAGTTCTTC. Translated: CSVEGLAGEQFF.

The CDR3 sequence: CASSQFPPTSGTYNEQYF. The CDR3 nucleotides read TGCGCCAGCAGCCAATTCCCCCCGACTAGCGGGACCTACAATGAGCAGTACTTC. The chain has TRBV4-3 and TRBJ2-1, with 11 bases lining up with TRBD2. The end of the DNA fits TRBJ2-7 better, so the J call may be wrong. Germline V gene sequence: CDR1 LGHNA, CDR2 YSLEER. The CDR3 loop spans 18 amino acids.

The V and J genes are TRBV2 and TRBJ2-5, with 14 positions matching TRBD2. The CDR3 is made up of 15 amino acids. CDR1 and CDR2 (germline): SNHLY, FYNNEI. Trimming cost V 6 bases and J 4 bases; bases outside gene matches: 4. The CDR3 is CASRGLAGVGETQYF. Written as DNA, the CDR3 is TGTGCCAGCAGGGGACTAGCGGGGGTTGGAGAGACCCAGTACTTC. Using reference TRBV2 and TRBJ2-5 for the parts outside the CDR3, the full variable domain is EPEVTQTPSHQVTQMGQEVILRCVPISNHLYFYWYRQILGQKVEFLVSFYNNEISEKSEIFDDQFSVERPDGSNFTLKIRSTKLEDSAMYFCASRGLAGVGETQYFGPGTRLLVL.

This clonotype was recorded many times. The chain employs TRBV7-2 and TRBJ2-7; 7 bases map to TRBD1. Germline loops: CDR1 SGHTA, CDR2 FQGNSA. Trimming cost V 0 bases and J 4 bases; bases outside gene matches: 12. This CDR3 comprises 17 residues. The CDR3 DNA is TGTGCCAGCAGCTTAGCGGAGACGGGACAGAGTACTTACGAGCAGTACTTC. This encodes CASSLAETGQSTYEQYF.

This chain uses TRBV5-1 with TRBJ2-3; 7 bases map to TRBD2. J gave up 5 bases and V 0 bases, and 9 bases lay outside the gene matches. Per germline, CDR1 SGHRS and CDR2 YFSETQ. The CDR3 has 16 amino acids. CDR3 sequence reads: CASSLAAGEHGDTQYF. DNA of the CDR3: TGCGCCAGCAGCTTGGCCGCGGGGGAGCATGGAGATACGCAGTATTTT.

The V gene is TRBV28, the J gene TRBJ2-3, with D possibly TRBD1 on 5 matching bases. Trimming took off 7 bases at V and 3 bases at J, with 17 bases between the two ends. The CDR3 is 15 residues long. Germline CDR1 MDHEN, CDR2 SYDVKM. The CDR3 spells CASTPWQGNTDTQYF. For the CDR3, the DNA is TGTGCCAGCACACCATGGCAGGGAAATACAGATACGCAGTATTTT.